These 14 T cell receptor beta chains originate from one sample sequenced in a study of vaccination effects on CD4 cells after COVID-19. Antigens for these TCRs are unknown. Antigen-specific CD4+ T cells expanded by the ViraFEST assay with viral peptide pools were then sequenced. Following a roughly eleven-day culture, CD4+ T cells were purified. Two-dose vaccination with either BNT162b2 or mRNA-1273 was given to the participants. TCRdb's copy holds only in-frame clones and misses some; the assay was immunoSEQ multiplex PCR. The sample carries some 12,000 clones, over 60% recorded once. Material: CD4+ T cells from PBMCs cultured with SARS-CoV-2 spike peptides, obtained after COVID-19 vaccination. The receptors were sampled from a human donor who received a COVID-19 vaccine.

The chain employs TRBV9 and TRBJ2-1; 9 nucleotides match TRBD2. Per the germline V gene, CDR1 is SGDLS and CDR2 is YYNGEE. The CDR3 has 15 amino acids. After removal of 0 bases from V and 9 bases from J, the junction contained 7 bases not matched to a gene. The CDR3 DNA sequence: TGTGCCAGCAGCGTAGCTTTTAGCGGGGGAGGTGAGCAGTTCTTC. Its translation: CASSVAFSGGGEQFF.

The chain combines TRBV28 with TRBJ1-2; D possibly corresponds to TRBD1 (5 bases). Germline V lookup: CDR1 MDHEN, CDR2 SYDVKM. Trimming pared 6 bases from V and 0 bases from J, leaving 14 bases between. This CDR3 contains 15 residues. CDR3 sequence reads: CASSPRGPANYGYTF. In DNA, the CDR3 is TGTGCCAGCAGCCCGAGGGGACCAGCTAACTATGGCTACACCTTC.

The J gene is TRBJ2-1, the V gene TRBV5-1, with D possibly TRBD2 on 5 matching bases. V was shortened by 4 bases and J by 6 bases, with 14 bases between the two germline ends. Germline CDR1 and CDR2: SGHRS and YFSETQ. The CDR3 loop spans 14 amino acids. The CDR3 region is CASSLWGEGNEQFF. As DNA, the CDR3 is TGCGCCAGCAGCCTCTGGGGAGAGGGCAATGAGCAGTTCTTC.

This clone showed up just once. The V call is TRBV6-2 or TRBV6-3, the J call TRBJ2-7, with D perhaps given as TRBD1 or TRBD2 (5 bases each). This CDR3 comprises 14 residues. Germline V lookup: CDR1 MNHEY, CDR2 SVGEGT. V was pared by 2 bases and J by 0 bases, with 8 bases between. The CDR3 loop is CASSYKGSSYEQYF. The CDR3 nucleotides are TGTGCCAGCAGTTACAAGGGGAGCTCCTACGAGCAGTACTTC.

The chain employs TRBV7-8 and TRBJ1-6, with D uncertain. The CDR3 is 13 amino acids. Germline CDR1 SGHVS, CDR2 FQNEAQ. V lost 1 base to trimming and J lost 9 bases, with 7 bases between them. The CDR3 reads CASSLDPISPLHF. The CDR3 nucleotides read TGTGCCAGCAGCTTAGATCCGATTTCACCCCTCCACTTT.

This clone is classed as medium-sized. V usage is TRBV7-2 and J usage is TRBJ1-1; maybe TRBD1 (5 bases). The CDR3 runs to 11 residues. Germline CDR1 SGHTA, CDR2 FQGNSA. V lost 5 bases, J lost 8 bases, and 9 bases lay in between. The DNA for the CDR3 is TGTGCCAGCAGCCCCCGGACAGAAGCTTTCTTT. Residues: CASSPRTEAFF. The entire variable domain, with the rest obtained from reference TRBV7-2 and TRBJ1-1, is as follows: GAGVSQSPSNKVTEKGKDVELRCDPISGHTALYWYRQSLGQGLEFLIYFQGNSAPDKSGLPSDRFSAERTGGSVSTLTIQRTQQEDSAVYLCASSPRTEAFFGQGTRLTVV.

V usage is TRBV7-9 and J usage is TRBJ2-2; perhaps D is TRBD1 or TRBD2 (5 bases each). The V gene lost 1 base and the J gene lost 4 bases, with 7 bases spanning the gap. The CDR3 spans 14 residues. The germline gives CDR1 SEHNR, CDR2 FQNEAQ (reference sequence). The DNA of the CDR3 is TGTGCCAGCAGCTTAGGGGGGATCACCGGGGAGCTGTTTTTT. It codes for CASSLGGITGELFF.

The J gene is TRBJ1-1, the V gene TRBV5-4; weak D call: TRBD1 (5 bases). The ends were cut back, 0 bases at V and 5 bases at J, with 14 bases in the middle. CDR1 is SGHNT, CDR2 YYREEE, per germline (reference sequence). The length of the CDR3 is 15 residues. CDR3 nucleotides: TGTGCCAGCAGCTTGGCTGTCGGGGGGAGTACTGAAGCTTTCTTT. Amino acids: CASSLAVGGSTEAFF.

The chain recombines TRBV7-8 with TRBJ2-7; 9 bases fit TRBD1. Trimming took 5 bases from V and 3 from J; bases not matched to a gene: 11. The length of the CDR3 is 16 residues. The germline CDR1 and CDR2 sequences are SGHVS and FQNEAQ. CDR3 sequence: CASSETGQGLFYEQYF. The DNA for the CDR3 is TGTGCCAGCAGCGAGACAGGACAGGGGTTGTTCTACGAGCAGTACTTC.

This chain uses TRBV6-5 with TRBJ1-1, with 7 bases that match TRBD1. V gave up 7 bases and J gave up 7 bases; unmatched junction bases: 12. Germline assignment: CDR1 MNHEY and CDR2 SVGAGI. The CDR3 has 14 residues. CDR3 region: CASIWAGTDNEAFF. The CDR3, as DNA: TGTGCCAGCATATGGGCGGGGACAGATAATGAAGCTTTCTTT.

The chain combines TRBV28 with TRBJ1-1, with TRBD1 matching 8 bases. V was clipped by 7 bases and J by 6 bases; unmatched bases: 7. Looked up from germline, CDR1 is MDHEN and CDR2 is SYDVKM. CDR3 length: 13 residues. For the CDR3, the DNA is TGTGCCAGCATCCAGGGACAGGACGCTGAAGCTTTCTTT. Translated: CASIQGQDAEAFF.

This clone was recorded only once. The V gene is TRBV6-5, the J gene TRBJ1-1; tentative D call: TRBD1 (5 bases). The germline CDR1 and CDR2 sequences are MNHEY and SVGAGI. CDR3 size: 13 residues. V lost 0 bases and J 11 bases, leaving 13 bases between the germline ends. The CDR3 coding sequence is TGTGCCAGCAGTTACTCCCAAGGATCAGGGGCTTTCTTT. Its protein is CASSYSQGSGAFF.

The chain employs TRBV10-2 and TRBJ2-1; TRBD2 aligns across 16 bases. This CDR3 contains 19 residues. Trimming at V came to 5 bases and at J to 3 bases, leaving 10 bases not matched to a gene. Germline V CDR1 and CDR2: WSHSY, SAAADI. The CDR3 sequence: CASSHRQGTSGRDYNEQFF. CDR3 in DNA: TGCGCCAGCAGTCATAGGCAGGGGACTAGCGGGAGGGACTACAATGAGCAGTTCTTC.

This chain connects TRBV7-3 to TRBJ2-2, with D maybe TRBD2 (6 bases). The germline V and J ends were trimmed by 5 bases and 7 bases, with 8 bases remaining between them. This CDR3 is built from 12 residues. Germline V CDR1 and CDR2: SGHTA, FQGTGA. The CDR3 reads CASSGGVGELFF. The CDR3 DNA is TGTGCCAGCAGCGGAGGGGTCGGGGAGCTGTTTTTT.